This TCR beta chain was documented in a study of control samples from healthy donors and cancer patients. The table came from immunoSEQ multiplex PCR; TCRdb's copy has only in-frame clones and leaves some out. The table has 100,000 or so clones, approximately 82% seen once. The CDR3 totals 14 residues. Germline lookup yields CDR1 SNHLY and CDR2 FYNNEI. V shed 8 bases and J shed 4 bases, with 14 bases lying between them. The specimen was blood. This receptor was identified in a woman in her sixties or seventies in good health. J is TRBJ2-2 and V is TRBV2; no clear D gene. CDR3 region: CASLRLVTTGELFF. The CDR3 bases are TGTGCCAGCTTAAGGCTCGTTACCACCGGGGAGCTGTTTTTT.